This passage covers 18 T cell receptor beta chains from one sample sequenced in a study of T cell responses to AZD1222 COVID-19 vaccine. This table comes from immunoSEQ multiplex PCR, and its TCRdb copy is limited to in-frame clones, with some not included. The profile covers some 97,000 clones, with about 83% appearing a single time and about 16% taken by the ten largest. Sequenced here: peripheral blood, sampled on day 0 of AZD1222 vaccination. These receptors were obtained from an adult in good health.

The chain combines TRBV19 with TRBJ1-5, with TRBD1 identical over 8 bases. V shed 5 bases, J shed 2 bases, and the junction held 2 bases outside the gene matches. Germline values: CDR1 LNHDA, CDR2 SQIVND (reference sequence). This CDR3 spans 14 amino acids. The CDR3 here is CASSQGAGNQPQHF. The CDR3 DNA reads TGTGCCAGTAGTCAGGGGGCGGGCAATCAGCCCCAGCATTTT.

This chain links TRBV7-2 with TRBJ1-1; weak D call: TRBD1 (6 bases). The CDR3 contains 13 residues. Germline V gives CDR1 SGHTA, CDR2 FQGNSA. V gave up 1 base and J gave up 7 bases, with 10 bases separating them. CDR3 nucleotides: TGTGCCAGCAGCTTAGACAGGGTGGGTGAAGCTTTCTTT. Amino acid sequence: CASSLDRVGEAFF.

V gene TRBV14 combines with J gene TRBJ2-7; 14 bases are a match to TRBD2. This CDR3 has 15 residues. The ends lost 6 bases at V and 2 bases at J; junction bases unmatched: 3. CDR1 is SGHDN, CDR2 FVKESK, per germline. In DNA form, the CDR3 reads TGTGCCAGCAGGGCGGGACTAGCGGGAGCCTACGAGCAGTACTTC. The encoded protein is CASRAGLAGAYEQYF.

The V gene is TRBV5-1, the J gene TRBJ1-6; a weak D match, TRBD1 (6 bases). Germline V CDR1 and CDR2: SGHRS, YFSETQ. The CDR3 has 16 residues. Trimming removed 4 bases from V and 7 bases from J, with 18 bases in between. The CDR3 DNA follows: TGCGCCAGCAGCCCCCAACCCCAGGGGTCGAATTCACCCCTCCACTTT. It codes for CASSPQPQGSNSPLHF.

The chain carries TRBV7-2 and TRBJ1-5; D unresolved. Germline-derived CDR1 and CDR2 are SGHTA and FQGNSA. V dropped 1 base and J dropped 0 bases, with 10 bases sitting between them. The CDR3 loop spans 16 amino acids. The CDR3 loop is CASSLGAPYSNQPQHF. CDR3 nucleotides: TGTGCCAGCAGCTTAGGAGCACCTTATAGCAATCAGCCCCAGCATTTT.

The chain carries TRBV19 and TRBJ2-1, with D possibly TRBD1 on 5 matching bases. Trimming took 3 bases from V and 5 from J, leaving 11 bases between them. CDR3 length equals 14 residues. Germline V gives CDR1 LNHDA, CDR2 SQIVND (reference sequence). The CDR3 sequence: CASSIPRVDNEQFF. DNA of the CDR3: TGTGCCAGTAGTATTCCCAGGGTTGACAATGAGCAGTTCTTC.

J is TRBJ2-2 and V is TRBV5-1; the D gene is possibly TRBD2 (5 bases). The CDR3 spans 19 residues. The germline V gene has CDR1 SGHRS and CDR2 YFSETQ. With 1 base removed from V and 5 bases from J, the gap between germline ends came to 24 bases. CDR3 sequence reads: CASSLQPSVAHPATGELFF. Here the CDR3 DNA reads TGCGCCAGCAGCTTGCAACCGTCAGTAGCGCACCCAGCGACCGGGGAGCTGTTTTTT.

The chain's CDR3 is CASSLMGGGTLEQYF. The CDR3 DNA reads as TGTGCCAGCAGCTTAATGGGCGGGGGAACCCTTGAGCAGTACTTC. The chain carries TRBV7-3 and TRBJ2-7, with TRBD2 matching over 7 bases. The CDR3 totals 15 residues. Germline V gene lookup returns CDR1 SGHTA and CDR2 FQGTGA. With V trimmed by 1 base and J by 7 bases, 10 bases remained unmatched.

The V call is TRBV27, the J call TRBJ1-1, with 8 bases matching TRBD1. CDR3 length: 14 amino acids. Trimming cost V 4 bases and J 2 bases; bases outside gene matches: 3. Germline V gene data show CDR1 as MNHEY and CDR2 as SMNVEV (reference sequence). The CDR3 DNA sequence: TGTGCCAGCAGTTCAGGGGGCGGAAACACTGAAGCTTTCTTT. Protein: CASSSGGGNTEAFF.

The chain combines TRBV7-6 with TRBJ1-1; D remains unclear. Germline V lookup: CDR1 SGHVS, CDR2 FNYEAQ. CDR3 size: 13 residues. The germline V and J ends were trimmed by 2 bases and 4 bases, with 8 bases remaining between them. DNA for the CDR3: TGTGCCAGCAGCTTAAGGTCAACCACTGAAGCTTTCTTT. Translated, it gives CASSLRSTTEAFF.

The rearrangement joins TRBV7-8 to TRBJ2-1; 10 bases are a match to TRBD2. CDR1 and CDR2 from the germline V gene are SGHVS and FQNEAQ. The ends lost 5 bases at V and 7 bases at J; junction bases unmatched: 11. The CDR3 is made up of 16 amino acids. In DNA form, the CDR3 reads TGTGCCAGCAGCCCCAAGGCTAGCGGGAGTCGGAATGAGCAGTTCTTC. Its protein product is CASSPKASGSRNEQFF.

The rearrangement uses TRBV4-3 and TRBJ2-7; D is ambiguous. The CDR3 spans 14 residues. The germline V and J ends were trimmed by 0 bases and 1 base, with 7 bases remaining between them. Germline CDR1 LGHNA, CDR2 YSLEER. The CDR3 DNA sequence: TGCGCCAGCAGCCAAGACTACGGGTCCTACGAGCAGTACTTC. This codes for CASSQDYGSYEQYF.

The chain links TRBV19 to TRBJ2-1; D unclear. Germline values: CDR1 LNHDA, CDR2 SQIVND (reference sequence). V was trimmed by 4 bases and J by 4 bases, leaving 8 bases between them. The CDR3 totals 13 residues. As DNA, the CDR3 is TGTGCCAGTAGTACTAAAGGGTACAATGAGCAGTTCTTC. Protein sequence: CASSTKGYNEQFF.

This chain links TRBV6-5 with TRBJ1-1, with D unresolved. V was shortened by 2 bases and J by 4 bases, with 11 bases between the two germline ends. Per germline, CDR1 MNHEY and CDR2 SVGAGI. This CDR3 comprises 14 residues. CDR3 DNA: TGTGCCAGCAGTTACAGGGCCTCTGGCACTGAAGCTTTCTTT. As protein: CASSYRASGTEAFF.

This clone was recorded many times. This chain connects TRBV9 to TRBJ1-1; 11 bases agree with TRBD1. Germline V CDR1 and CDR2: SGDLS, YYNGEE. The V and J ends lost 3 bases and 4 bases, in that order; junction bases with no gene match: 8. There are 16 residues in the CDR3. The CDR3 region has the DNA TGTGCCAGCAGCGCGCGCCCCGGGACAGGGGGCACTGAAGCTTTCTTT. Amino acid sequence: CASSARPGTGGTEAFF.

The chain employs TRBV7-8 and TRBJ2-3, with 11 bases aligning to TRBD2. CDR1 SGHVS and CDR2 FQNEAQ come from the germline V gene. The V and J ends lost 5 bases and 6 bases, in that order; junction bases with no gene match: 7. This CDR3 has 15 residues. CDR3 region: CASSPSSGRSDTQYF. In DNA, the CDR3 is TGTGCCAGCAGCCCCTCTAGCGGGAGGTCCGATACGCAGTATTTT.

The chain links TRBV6-5 to TRBJ2-7; D unresolved. Per the germline V gene, CDR1 is MNHEY and CDR2 is SVGAGI. The CDR3 has 12 amino acids. V was cut by 7 bases and J by 1 base, with 8 bases left in between. The CDR3 nucleotides read TGTGCCAGCAAATCGGATTCCTACGAGCAGTACTTC. Protein product: CASKSDSYEQYF.

The chain employs TRBV7-2 and TRBJ2-1; no firm D call. Trimming left V 1 base short and J 2 bases short, with 12 bases between. In germline, CDR1 is SGHTA, CDR2 FQGNSA. This CDR3 is built from 16 residues. The CDR3 loop reads CASSLGGTGAYNEQFF. In nucleotides, the CDR3 is TGTGCCAGCAGCTTAGGTGGCACTGGGGCCTACAATGAGCAGTTCTTC.